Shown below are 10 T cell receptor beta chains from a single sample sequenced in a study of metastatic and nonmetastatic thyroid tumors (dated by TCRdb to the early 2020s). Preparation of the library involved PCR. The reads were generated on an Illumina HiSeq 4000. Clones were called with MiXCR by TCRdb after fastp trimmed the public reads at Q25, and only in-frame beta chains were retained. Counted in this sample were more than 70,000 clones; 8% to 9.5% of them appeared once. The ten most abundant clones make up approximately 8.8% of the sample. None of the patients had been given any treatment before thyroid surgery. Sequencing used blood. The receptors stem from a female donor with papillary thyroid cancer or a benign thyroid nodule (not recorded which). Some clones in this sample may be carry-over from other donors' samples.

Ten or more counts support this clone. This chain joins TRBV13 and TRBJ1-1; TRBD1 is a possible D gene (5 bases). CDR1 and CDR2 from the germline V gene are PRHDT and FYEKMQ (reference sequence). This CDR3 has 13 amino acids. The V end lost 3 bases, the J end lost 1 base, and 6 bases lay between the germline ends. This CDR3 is CASSFGQNTEAFF. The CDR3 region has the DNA TGTGCCAGCAGCTTCGGACAGAACACTGAAGCTTTCTTT.

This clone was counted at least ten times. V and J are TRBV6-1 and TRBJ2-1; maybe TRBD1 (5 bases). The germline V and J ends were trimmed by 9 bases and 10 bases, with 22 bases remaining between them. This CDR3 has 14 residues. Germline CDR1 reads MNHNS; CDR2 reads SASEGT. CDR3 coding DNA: TGTGCCAGGCCCTCTGGCGGCAGGGCTGGAGAGCAGTTCTTC. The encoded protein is CARPSGGRAGEQFF.

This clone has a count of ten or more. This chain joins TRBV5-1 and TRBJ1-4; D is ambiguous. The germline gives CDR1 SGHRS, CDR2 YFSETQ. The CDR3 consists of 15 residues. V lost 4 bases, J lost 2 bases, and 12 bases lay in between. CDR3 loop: CASSIDRSTNEKLFF. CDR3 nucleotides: TGCGCCAGCAGCATCGACCGAAGCACTAATGAAAAACTGTTTTTT.

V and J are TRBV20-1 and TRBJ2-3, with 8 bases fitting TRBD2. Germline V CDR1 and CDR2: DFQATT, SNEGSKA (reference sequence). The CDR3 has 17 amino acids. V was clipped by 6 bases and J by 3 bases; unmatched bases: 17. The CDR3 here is CSAYSVGGGRLTDTQYF. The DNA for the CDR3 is TGCAGTGCCTATTCGGTTGGCGGGGGGCGGTTAACAGATACGCAGTATTTT.

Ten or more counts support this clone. The CDR3 reads CASSGRETETQYF. CDR3 bases: TGTGCCAGCAGTGGAAGGGAGACGGAGACCCAGTACTTC. The chain carries TRBV6-1 and TRBJ2-5, with a weak D call TRBD2 (5 bases). Germline CDR1 is MNHNS and CDR2 is SASEGT. This CDR3 is 13 amino acids long. V lost 4 bases and J lost 5, with 11 bases in between.

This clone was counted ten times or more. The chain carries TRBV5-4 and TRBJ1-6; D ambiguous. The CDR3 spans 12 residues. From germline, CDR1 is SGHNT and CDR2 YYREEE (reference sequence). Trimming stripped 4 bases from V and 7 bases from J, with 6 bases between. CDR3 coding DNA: TGTGCCAGCAGCGGATACAATTCACCCCTCCACTTT. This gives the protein CASSGYNSPLHF.

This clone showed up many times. CDR3 DNA: TGTGCCTGGAGTGGCGCAGGATGGGGGTCTGGAAACACCATATATTTT. Amino acid sequence: CAWSGAGWGSGNTIYF. The chain uses TRBV30 and TRBJ1-3; D is possibly TRBD1 (5 bases). Germline CDR1 reads GTSNPN; CDR2 reads SVGIG (reference sequence). V was pared by 1 base and J by 1 base, with 14 bases between. This CDR3 comprises 16 residues.

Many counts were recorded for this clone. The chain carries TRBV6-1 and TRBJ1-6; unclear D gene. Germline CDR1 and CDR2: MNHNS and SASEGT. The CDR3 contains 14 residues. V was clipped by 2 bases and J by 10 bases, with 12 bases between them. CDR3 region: CASSEKGGGSPLHF. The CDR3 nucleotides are TGTGCCAGCAGTGAAAAAGGAGGTGGATCACCCCTCCACTTT.

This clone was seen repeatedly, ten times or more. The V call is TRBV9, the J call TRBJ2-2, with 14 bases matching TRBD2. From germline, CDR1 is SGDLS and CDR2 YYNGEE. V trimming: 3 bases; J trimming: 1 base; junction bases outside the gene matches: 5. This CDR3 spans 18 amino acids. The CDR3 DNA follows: TGTGCCAGCAGCGCAGGGACTAGCGGGGGCCTGAACACCGGGGAGCTGTTTTTT. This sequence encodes CASSAGTSGGLNTGELFF.

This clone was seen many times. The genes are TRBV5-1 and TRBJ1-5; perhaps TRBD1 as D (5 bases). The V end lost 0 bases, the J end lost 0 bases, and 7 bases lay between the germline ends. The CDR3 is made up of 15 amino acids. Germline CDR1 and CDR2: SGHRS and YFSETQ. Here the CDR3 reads CASSLGGYSNQPQHF. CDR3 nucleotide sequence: TGCGCCAGCAGCTTGGGGGGCTATAGCAATCAGCCCCAGCATTTT.